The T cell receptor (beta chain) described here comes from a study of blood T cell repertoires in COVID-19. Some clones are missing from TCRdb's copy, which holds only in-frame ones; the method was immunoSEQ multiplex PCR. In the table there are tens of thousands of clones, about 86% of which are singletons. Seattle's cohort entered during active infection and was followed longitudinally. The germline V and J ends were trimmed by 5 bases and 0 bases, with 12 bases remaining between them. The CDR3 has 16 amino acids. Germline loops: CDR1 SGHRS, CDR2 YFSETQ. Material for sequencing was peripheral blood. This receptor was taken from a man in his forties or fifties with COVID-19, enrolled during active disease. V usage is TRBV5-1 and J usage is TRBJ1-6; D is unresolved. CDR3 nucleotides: TGCGCCAGCAGTCCCCAAGCAGGCTCCTATAATTCACCCCTCCACTTT. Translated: CASSPQAGSYNSPLHF.